Listed below are T cell receptor beta chains from one sample, sequenced in a study of cytotoxic CD8 clonotypes in ibrutinib-treated CLL. Assay used: immunoSEQ multiplex PCR; TCRdb lists only in-frame clones, some missing. The data show approximately 100,000 clones, roughly three quarters seen once. The sample in question was PBMCs, obtained after 24 months of ibrutinib treatment. These receptors all come from a human donor with chronic lymphocytic leukemia. Both conserved end residues are part of each CDR3. The D gene is left open where the match is weak. Not all rows give a size; the values are once, few, many and, for expanded clones, a class.

d_call	cdr3_length	j_call	clone_size	v_call	cdr3_nt	cdr3_aa
NA	11	TRBJ2-5	NA	TRBV20-1	TGCAGTGCTAGAAAGATTGAGACCCAGTACTTC	CSARKIETQYF
NA	14	TRBJ2-3	NA	TRBV7-9	TGTGCCAGCAGCTTAGACCACAGCACAGATACGCAGTATTTT	CASSLDHSTDTQYF
TRBD1	14	TRBJ2-3	NA	TRBV5-1	TGCGCCAGCAGCCTGGACAGGGCTCCAGATACGCAGTATTTT	CASSLDRAPDTQYF
NA	15	TRBJ2-7	NA	TRBV5-8	TGTGCCAGCAGCCAGGGCCTGATGGGGGGCTACGAGCAGTACTTC	CASSQGLMGGYEQYF
TRBD2	18	TRBJ2-6	NA	TRBV19	TGTGCCAGTAGTCGGCGTAGCGGGACGTCCTCTGGGGCCAACGTCCTGACTTTC	CASSRRSGTSSGANVLTF
TRBD2	12	TRBJ2-1	once	TRBV18	TGTGCCAGCTCACCCTCGACTAGCGAGCAGTTCTTC	CASSPSTSEQFF
NA	15	TRBJ1-2	NA	TRBV11-3	TGTGCCAGCAGCTTAGCAACAGGGTTCTCGGTTGGCTACACCTTC	CASSLATGFSVGYTF
NA	11	TRBJ2-7	NA	TRBV5-4	TGTGCCAGCAGCCTTCGATACGAGCAGTACTTC	CASSLRYEQYF
NA	12	TRBJ2-7	NA	TRBV7-9	TGTGCCAGCAGCTTGGATAGGGACGAGCAGTACTTC	CASSLDRDEQYF
TRBD1	14	TRBJ1-5	once	TRBV6-1	TGTGCCAGCAGTGAATGGACAGGAAGGCAGCCCCAGCATTTT	CASSEWTGRQPQHF
TRBD1	15	TRBJ2-7	NA	TRBV7-2	TGTGCCAGCAGCCGACAGCCAGGGGGCTCCTACGAGCAGTACTTC	CASSRQPGGSYEQYF
NA	14	TRBJ2-1	NA	TRBV2	TGTGCCAGCAAGGACAGAAACTCCTACAATGAGCAGTTCTTC	CASKDRNSYNEQFF
NA	13	TRBJ2-7	NA	TRBV6-4	TGTGCCAGCAGTGCCCTCGACGGTTTCGAGCAGTACTTC	CASSALDGFEQYF
NA	15	TRBJ2-5	NA	TRBV11-2	TGTGCCAGCAGCTTAGGCAGGGTGGACCAAGAGACCCAGTACTTC	CASSLGRVDQETQYF
TRBD1	14	TRBJ1-2	NA	TRBV19	TGTGCCAGCCGAAGCAGGGGGGAGGACTATGGCTACACCTTC	CASRSRGEDYGYTF
NA	14	TRBJ1-1	NA	TRBV28	TGTGCCAGCAGTTTATGGGCAGGGAACACTGAAGCTTTCTTT	CASSLWAGNTEAFF
TRBD1	15	TRBJ2-7	NA	TRBV7-6	TGTGCCAGCACCGGATCTAGCAACAGGGGTTACGAGCAGTACTTC	CASTGSSNRGYEQYF
NA	13	TRBJ2-7	NA	TRBV5-1	TGCGCCAGCAGCTTATCGGGGACCTACGAGCAGTACTTC	CASSLSGTYEQYF
NA	13	TRBJ2-7	NA	TRBV5-4	TGTGCCAGCAGCCGTGACGGTCCCTACGAGCAGTACTTC	CASSRDGPYEQYF
NA	17	TRBJ2-5	NA	TRBV5-4	TGTGCCAGCAGCTTGAGGGGGAGGAGGCCTGGGGGAGAGACCCAGTACTTC	CASSLRGRRPGGETQYF
NA	13	TRBJ2-7	NA	TRBV11-3	TGTGCCAGCAGCCTGGGGGTCTGGGGGGAGCAGTACTTC	CASSLGVWGEQYF
NA	14	TRBJ1-5	once	TRBV10-3	TGTGCCATCAGTGACGGCAGGGCGGTTCAGCCCCAGCATTTT	CAISDGRAVQPQHF
TRBD2	16	TRBJ2-7	few	TRBV4-2	TGTGCCAGCAGCCCCCCGCACAATAGCGGGAGCTACGAGCAGTACTTC	CASSPPHNSGSYEQYF
TRBD2	14	TRBJ2-5	few	TRBV5-6	TGTGCCAGCAGCTGGCTAGCGGGAGCAGAGACCCAGTACTTC	CASSWLAGAETQYF
TRBD1	15	TRBJ2-5	NA	TRBV5-1	TGCGCCAGCAGCTTGCAGGGACAGTCGCAAGAGACCCAGTACTTC	CASSLQGQSQETQYF
TRBD1	15	TRBJ2-5	NA	TRBV7-8	TGTGCCAGCAGCTTAGGAGGGACAGGGCACGAGACCCAGTACTTC	CASSLGGTGHETQYF